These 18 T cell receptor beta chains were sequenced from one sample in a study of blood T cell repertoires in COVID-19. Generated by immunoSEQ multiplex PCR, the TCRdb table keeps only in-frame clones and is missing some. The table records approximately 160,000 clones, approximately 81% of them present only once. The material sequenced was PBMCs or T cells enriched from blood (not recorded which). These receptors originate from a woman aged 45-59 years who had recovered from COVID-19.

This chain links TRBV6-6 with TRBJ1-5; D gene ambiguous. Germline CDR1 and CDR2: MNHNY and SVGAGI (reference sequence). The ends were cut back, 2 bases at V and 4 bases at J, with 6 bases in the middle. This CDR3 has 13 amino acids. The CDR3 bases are TGTGCCAGCAGTTACACAGAAAATCAGCCCCAGCATTTT. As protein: CASSYTENQPQHF.

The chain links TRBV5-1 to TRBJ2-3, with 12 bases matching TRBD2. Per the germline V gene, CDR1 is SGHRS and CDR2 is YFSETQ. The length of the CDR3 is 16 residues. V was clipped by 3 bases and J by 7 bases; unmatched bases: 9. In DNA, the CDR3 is TGCGCCAGCAGCTCCGAGACTAGCGGGAGACGAAATACGCAGTATTTT. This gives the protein CASSSETSGRRNTQYF. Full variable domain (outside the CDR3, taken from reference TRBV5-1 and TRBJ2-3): KAGVTQTPRYLIKTRGQQVTLSCSPISGHRSVSWYQQTPGQGLQFLFEYFSETQRNKGNFPGRFSGRQFSNSRSEMNVSTLELGDSALYLCASSSETSGRRNTQYFGPGTRLTVL.

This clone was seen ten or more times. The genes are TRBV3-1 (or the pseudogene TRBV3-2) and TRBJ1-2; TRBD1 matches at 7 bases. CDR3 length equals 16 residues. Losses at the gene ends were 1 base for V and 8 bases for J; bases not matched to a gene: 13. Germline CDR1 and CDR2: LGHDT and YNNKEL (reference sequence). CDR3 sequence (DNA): TGTGCCAGCAGCCAAGGTTGGAGTAAGGGGGCGCGGGGCTACACCTTC. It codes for CASSQGWSKGARGYTF.

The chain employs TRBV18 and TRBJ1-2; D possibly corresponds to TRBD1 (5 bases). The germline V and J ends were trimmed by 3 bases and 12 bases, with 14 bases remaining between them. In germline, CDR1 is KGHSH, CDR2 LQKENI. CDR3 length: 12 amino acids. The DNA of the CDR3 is TGTGCCAGCTCACCCCAGGACACGGACCACACCTTC. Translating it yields CASSPQDTDHTF.

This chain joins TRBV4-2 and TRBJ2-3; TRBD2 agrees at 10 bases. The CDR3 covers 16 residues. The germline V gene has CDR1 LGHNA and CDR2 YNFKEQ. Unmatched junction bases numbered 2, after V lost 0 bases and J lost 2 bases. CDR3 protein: CASSQELAGTTDTQYF. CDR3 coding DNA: TGTGCCAGCAGCCAAGAACTAGCGGGGACCACAGATACGCAGTATTTT.

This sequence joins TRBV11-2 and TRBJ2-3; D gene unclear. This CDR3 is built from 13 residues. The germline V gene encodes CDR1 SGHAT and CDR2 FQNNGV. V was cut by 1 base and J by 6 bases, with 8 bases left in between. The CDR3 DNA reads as TGTGCCAGCAGCTTAGGGGCCCCGGATACGCAGTATTTT. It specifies CASSLGAPDTQYF.

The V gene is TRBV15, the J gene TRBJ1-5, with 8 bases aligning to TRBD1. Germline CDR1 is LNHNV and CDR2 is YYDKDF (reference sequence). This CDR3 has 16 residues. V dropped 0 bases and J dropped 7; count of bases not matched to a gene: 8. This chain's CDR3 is CATSRDLGQGGQPQHF. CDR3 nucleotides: TGTGCCACCAGCAGAGACCTCGGACAGGGTGGCCAGCCCCAGCATTTT.

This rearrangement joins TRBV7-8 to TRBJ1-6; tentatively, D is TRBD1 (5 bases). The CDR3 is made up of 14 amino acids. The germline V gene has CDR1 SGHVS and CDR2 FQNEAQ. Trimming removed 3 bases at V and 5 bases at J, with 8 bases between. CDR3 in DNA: TGTGCCAGCAGCTTTGAGACAGATAATTCACCCCTCCACTTT. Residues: CASSFETDNSPLHF. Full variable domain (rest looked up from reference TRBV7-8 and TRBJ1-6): GAGVSQSPRYKVAKRGQDVALRCDPISGHVSLFWYQQALGQGPEFLTYFQNEAQLDKSGLPSDRFFAERPEGSVSTLKIQRTQQEDSAVYLCASSFETDNSPLHFGNGTRLTVT.

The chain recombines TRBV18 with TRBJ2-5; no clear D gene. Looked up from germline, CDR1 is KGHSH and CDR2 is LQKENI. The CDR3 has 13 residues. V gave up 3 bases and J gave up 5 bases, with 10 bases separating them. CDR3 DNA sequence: TGTGCCAGCTCACCGCTTAGATCGGAGACCCAGTACTTC. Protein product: CASSPLRSETQYF.

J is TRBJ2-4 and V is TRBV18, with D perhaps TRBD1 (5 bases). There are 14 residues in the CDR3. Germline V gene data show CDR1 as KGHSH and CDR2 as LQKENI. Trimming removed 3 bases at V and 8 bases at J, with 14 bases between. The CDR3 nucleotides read TGTGCCAGCTCACCGGGGCTGGGTCAGGACATTCAGTACTTC. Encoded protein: CASSPGLGQDIQYF.

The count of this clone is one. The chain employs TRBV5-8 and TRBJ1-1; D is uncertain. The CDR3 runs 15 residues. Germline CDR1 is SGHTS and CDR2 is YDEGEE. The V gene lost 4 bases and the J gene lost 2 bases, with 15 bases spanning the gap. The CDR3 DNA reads TGTGCCAGCAGCCTTCTGGCGGGGATAAACACTGAAGCTTTCTTT. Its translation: CASSLLAGINTEAFF. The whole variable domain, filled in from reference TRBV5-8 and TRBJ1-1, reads EAGVTQSPTHLIKTRGQQATLRCSPISGHTSVYWYQQALGLGLQFLLWYDEGEERNRGNFPPRFSGRQFPNYSSELNVNALELEDSALYLCASSLLAGINTEAFFGQGTRLTVV.

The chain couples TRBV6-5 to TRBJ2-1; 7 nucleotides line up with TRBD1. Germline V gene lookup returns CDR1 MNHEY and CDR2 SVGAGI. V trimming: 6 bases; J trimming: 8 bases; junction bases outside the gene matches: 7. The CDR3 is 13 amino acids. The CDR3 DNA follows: TGTGCCAGCAGGTCCGACAGGGTGCATGAGCAGTTCTTC. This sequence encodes CASRSDRVHEQFF.

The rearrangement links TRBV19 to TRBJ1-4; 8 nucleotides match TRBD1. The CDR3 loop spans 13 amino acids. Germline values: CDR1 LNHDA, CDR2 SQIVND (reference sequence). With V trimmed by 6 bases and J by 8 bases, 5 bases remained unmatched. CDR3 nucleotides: TGTGCCAGTAGCCAGGGGGACAGGGAAAAACTGTTTTTT. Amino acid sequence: CASSQGDREKLFF. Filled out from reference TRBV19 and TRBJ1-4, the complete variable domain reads DGGITQSPKYLFRKEGQNVTLSCEQNLNHDAMYWYRQDPGQGLRLIYYSQIVNDFQKGDIAEGYSVSREKKESFPLTVTSAQKNPTAFYLCASSQGDREKLFFGSGTQLSVL.

The CDR3, as DNA: TGTGCCAGCTCACCCGACAGGGCTTCCTACAATGAGCAGTTCTTC. Translated: CASSPDRASYNEQFF. The chain couples TRBV18 to TRBJ2-1; 7 bases map to TRBD1. V lost 3 bases, J lost 1 base, and 3 bases stayed unmatched. Germline V CDR1 and CDR2: KGHSH, LQKENI. The CDR3 spans 15 residues.

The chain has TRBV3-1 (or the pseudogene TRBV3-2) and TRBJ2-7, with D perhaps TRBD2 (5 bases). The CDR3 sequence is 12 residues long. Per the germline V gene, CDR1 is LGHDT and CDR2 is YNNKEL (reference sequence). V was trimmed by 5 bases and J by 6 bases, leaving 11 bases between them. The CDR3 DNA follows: TGTGCCAGCAGCTTCAGCCGGGGCGAGCAGTACTTC. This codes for CASSFSRGEQYF.

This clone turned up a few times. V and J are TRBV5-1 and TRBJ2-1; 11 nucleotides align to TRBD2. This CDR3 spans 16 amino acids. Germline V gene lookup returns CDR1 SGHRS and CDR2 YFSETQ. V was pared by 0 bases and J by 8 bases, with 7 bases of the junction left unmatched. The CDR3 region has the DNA TGCGCCAGCAGCTTGGTGGAACTAGCGGGAGTTTATGAGCAGTTCTTC. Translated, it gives CASSLVELAGVYEQFF.

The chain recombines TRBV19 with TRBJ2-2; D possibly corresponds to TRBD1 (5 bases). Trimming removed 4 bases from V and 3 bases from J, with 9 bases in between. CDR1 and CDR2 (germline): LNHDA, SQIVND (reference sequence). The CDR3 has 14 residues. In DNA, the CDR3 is TGTGCCAGTAGTACCCTCAGGGACACCGGGGAGCTGTTTTTT. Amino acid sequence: CASSTLRDTGELFF.

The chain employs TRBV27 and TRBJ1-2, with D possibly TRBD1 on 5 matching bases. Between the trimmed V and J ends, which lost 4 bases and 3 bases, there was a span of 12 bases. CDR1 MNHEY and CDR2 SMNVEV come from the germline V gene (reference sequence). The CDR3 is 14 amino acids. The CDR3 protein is CASSYRRGHYGYTF. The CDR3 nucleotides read TGTGCCAGCAGTTACCGGCGGGGACACTATGGCTACACCTTC.